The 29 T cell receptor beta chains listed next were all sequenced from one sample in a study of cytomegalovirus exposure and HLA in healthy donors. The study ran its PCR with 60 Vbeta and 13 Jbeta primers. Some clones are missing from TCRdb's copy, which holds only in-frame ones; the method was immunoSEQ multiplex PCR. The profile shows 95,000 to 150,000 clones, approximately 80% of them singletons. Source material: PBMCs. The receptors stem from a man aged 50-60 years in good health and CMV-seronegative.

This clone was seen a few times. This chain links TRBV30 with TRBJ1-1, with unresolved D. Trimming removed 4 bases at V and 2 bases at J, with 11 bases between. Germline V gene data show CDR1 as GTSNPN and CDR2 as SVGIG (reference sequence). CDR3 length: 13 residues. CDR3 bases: TGTGCCTGGATGCTTTGGGCAAACACTGAAGCTTTCTTT. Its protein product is CAWMLWANTEAFF.

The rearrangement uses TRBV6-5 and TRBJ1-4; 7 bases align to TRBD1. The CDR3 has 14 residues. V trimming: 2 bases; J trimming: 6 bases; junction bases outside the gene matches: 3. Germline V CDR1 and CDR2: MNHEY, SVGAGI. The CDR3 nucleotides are TGTGCCAGCAGTTACGGGACAGAAGATGAAAAACTGTTTTTT. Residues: CASSYGTEDEKLFF.

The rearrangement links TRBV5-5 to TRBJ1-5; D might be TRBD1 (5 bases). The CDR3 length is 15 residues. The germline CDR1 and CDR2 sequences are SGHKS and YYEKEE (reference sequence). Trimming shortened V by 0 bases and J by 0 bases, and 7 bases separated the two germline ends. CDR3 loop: CASSLADSSNQPQHF. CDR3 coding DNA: TGTGCCAGCAGCTTGGCCGACAGTAGCAATCAGCCCCAGCATTTT.

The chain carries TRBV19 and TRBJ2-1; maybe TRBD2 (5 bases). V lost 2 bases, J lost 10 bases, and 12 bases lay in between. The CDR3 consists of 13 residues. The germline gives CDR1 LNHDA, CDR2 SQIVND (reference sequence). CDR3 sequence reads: CASSIRSGLEQFF. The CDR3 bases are TGTGCCAGTAGTATACGGAGCGGCTTAGAGCAGTTCTTC.

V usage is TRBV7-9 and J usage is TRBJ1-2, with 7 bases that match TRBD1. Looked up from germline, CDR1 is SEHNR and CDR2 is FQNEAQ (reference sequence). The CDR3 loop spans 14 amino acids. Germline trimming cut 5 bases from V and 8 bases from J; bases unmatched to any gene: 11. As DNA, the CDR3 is TGTGCCAGCAGCGGCGGACAGGAATTAGGAGGCTACACCTTC. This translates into CASSGGQELGGYTF.

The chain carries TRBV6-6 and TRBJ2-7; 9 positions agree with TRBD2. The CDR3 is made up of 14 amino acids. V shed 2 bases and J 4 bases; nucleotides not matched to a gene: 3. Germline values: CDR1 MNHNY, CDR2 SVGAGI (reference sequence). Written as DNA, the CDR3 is TGTGCCAGCAGTTACGTCCTAGCGGGGTACGAGCAGTACTTC. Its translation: CASSYVLAGYEQYF.

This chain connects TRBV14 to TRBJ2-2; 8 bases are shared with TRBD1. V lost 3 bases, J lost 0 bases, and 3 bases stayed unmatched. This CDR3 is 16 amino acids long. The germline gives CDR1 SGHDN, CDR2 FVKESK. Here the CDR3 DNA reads TGTGCCAGCAGCCACCGACAGGGGACGAACACCGGGGAGCTGTTTTTT. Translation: CASSHRQGTNTGELFF.

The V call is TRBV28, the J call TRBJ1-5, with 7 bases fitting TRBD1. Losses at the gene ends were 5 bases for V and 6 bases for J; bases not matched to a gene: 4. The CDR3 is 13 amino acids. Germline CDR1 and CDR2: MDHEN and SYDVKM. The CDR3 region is CASSLGTVQPQHF. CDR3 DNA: TGTGCCAGCAGTCTTGGGACAGTTCAGCCCCAGCATTTT.

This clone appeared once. This chain's CDR3 is CASSLVVGASTDTQYF. The CDR3 DNA follows: TGTGCCAGCAGCTTAGTTGTGGGGGCTAGCACAGATACGCAGTATTTT. This chain connects TRBV7-6 to TRBJ2-3, with D perhaps TRBD1 (6 bases). This CDR3 is built from 16 residues. CDR1 and CDR2 (germline): SGHVS, FNYEAQ. V was shortened by 1 base and J by 0 bases, with 11 bases between the two germline ends.

The CDR3 DNA reads TGTGCCAGTAGTCGGGAGGGGAACTACGAGCAGTACTTC. It encodes CASSREGNYEQYF. The V and J genes are TRBV19 and TRBJ2-7; 8 nucleotides agree with TRBD2. CDR1 and CDR2 (germline): LNHDA, SQIVND (reference sequence). The trim removed 5 bases at V and 3 bases at J, leaving 3 bases unmatched. This CDR3 comprises 13 residues.

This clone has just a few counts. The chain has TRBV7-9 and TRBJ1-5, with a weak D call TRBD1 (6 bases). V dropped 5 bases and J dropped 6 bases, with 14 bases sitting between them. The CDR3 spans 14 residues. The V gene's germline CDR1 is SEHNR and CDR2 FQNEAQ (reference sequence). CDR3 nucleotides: TGTGCCAGCAGCGGAACAGGGCTCCCTCAGCCCCAGCATTTT. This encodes CASSGTGLPQPQHF.

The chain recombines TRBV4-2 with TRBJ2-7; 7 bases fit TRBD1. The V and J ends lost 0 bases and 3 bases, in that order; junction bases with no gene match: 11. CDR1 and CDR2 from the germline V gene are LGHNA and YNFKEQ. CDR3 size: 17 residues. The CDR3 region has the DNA TGTGCCAGCAGCCAAGAGGGTGGGCCAGGGGGTTTCTACGAGCAGTACTTC. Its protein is CASSQEGGPGGFYEQYF.

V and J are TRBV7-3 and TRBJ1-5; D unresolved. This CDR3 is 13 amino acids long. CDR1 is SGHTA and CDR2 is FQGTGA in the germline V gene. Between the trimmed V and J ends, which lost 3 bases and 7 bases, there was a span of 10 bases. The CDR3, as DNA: TGTGCCAGCAGCTTCGTAGCTGGGCAGCCCCAGCATTTT. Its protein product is CASSFVAGQPQHF.

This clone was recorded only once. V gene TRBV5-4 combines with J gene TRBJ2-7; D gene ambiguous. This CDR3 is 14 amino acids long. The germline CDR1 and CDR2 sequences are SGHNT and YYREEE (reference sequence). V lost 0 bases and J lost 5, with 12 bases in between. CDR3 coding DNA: TGTGCCAGCAGCTTGGCCATGTTTGGCCACGAGCAGTACTTC. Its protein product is CASSLAMFGHEQYF.

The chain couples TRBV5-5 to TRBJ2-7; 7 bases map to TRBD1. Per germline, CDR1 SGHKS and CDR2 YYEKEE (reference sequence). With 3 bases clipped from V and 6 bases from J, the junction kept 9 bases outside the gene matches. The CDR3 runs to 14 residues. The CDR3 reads CASSWTGSVGEQYF. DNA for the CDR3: TGTGCCAGCAGCTGGACAGGCTCAGTAGGCGAGCAGTACTTC.

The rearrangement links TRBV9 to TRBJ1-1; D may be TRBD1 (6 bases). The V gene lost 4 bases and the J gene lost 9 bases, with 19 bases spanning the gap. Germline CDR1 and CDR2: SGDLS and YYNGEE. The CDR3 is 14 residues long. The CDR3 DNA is TGTGCCAGCAGCTCGGACAGCTCAACTACCCAAGCTTTCTTT. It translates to CASSSDSSTTQAFF.

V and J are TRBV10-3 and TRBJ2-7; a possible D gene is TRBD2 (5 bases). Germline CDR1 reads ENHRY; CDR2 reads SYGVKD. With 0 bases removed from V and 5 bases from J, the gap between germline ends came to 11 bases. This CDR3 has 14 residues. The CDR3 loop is CAISESDRGNEQYF. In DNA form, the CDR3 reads TGTGCCATCAGTGAGTCAGACCGAGGGAACGAGCAGTACTTC.

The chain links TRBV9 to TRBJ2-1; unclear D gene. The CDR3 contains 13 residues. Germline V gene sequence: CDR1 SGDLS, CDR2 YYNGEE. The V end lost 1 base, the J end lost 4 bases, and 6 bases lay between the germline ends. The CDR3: CASSVNGYNEQFF. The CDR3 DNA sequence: TGTGCCAGCAGCGTAAACGGTTACAATGAGCAGTTCTTC.

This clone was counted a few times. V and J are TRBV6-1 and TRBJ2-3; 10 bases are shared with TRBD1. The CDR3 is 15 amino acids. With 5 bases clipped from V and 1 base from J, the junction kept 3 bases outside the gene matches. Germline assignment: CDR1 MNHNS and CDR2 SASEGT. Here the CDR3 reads CASSRTGGGTDTQYF. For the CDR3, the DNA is TGTGCCAGCAGTCGGACAGGGGGGGGCACAGATACGCAGTATTTT.

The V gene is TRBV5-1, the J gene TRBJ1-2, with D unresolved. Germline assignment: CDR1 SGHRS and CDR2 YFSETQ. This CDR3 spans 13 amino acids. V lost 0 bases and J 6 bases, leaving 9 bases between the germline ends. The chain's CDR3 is CASSLENRDGYTF. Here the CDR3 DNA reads TGCGCCAGCAGCTTGGAAAACCGGGATGGCTACACCTTC.

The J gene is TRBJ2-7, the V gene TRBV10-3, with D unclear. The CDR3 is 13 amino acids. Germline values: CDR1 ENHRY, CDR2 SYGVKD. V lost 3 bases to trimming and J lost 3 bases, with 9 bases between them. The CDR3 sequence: CAISERDGYEQYF. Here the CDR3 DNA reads TGTGCCATCAGTGAAAGAGATGGCTACGAGCAGTACTTC.

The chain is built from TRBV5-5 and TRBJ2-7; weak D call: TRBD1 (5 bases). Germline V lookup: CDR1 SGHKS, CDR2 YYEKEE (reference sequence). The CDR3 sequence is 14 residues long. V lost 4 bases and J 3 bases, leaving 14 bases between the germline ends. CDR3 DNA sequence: TGTGCCAGCAGCCCGGTGGGGCAGCTCTACGAGCAGTACTTC. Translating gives CASSPVGQLYEQYF.

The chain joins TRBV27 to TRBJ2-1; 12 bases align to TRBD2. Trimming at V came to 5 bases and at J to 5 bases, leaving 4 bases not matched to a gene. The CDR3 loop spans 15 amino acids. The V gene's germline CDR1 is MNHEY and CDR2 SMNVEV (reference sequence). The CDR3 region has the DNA TGTGCCAGCAGTACCCTAGCGGGAGGGAACAATGAGCAGTTCTTC. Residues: CASSTLAGGNNEQFF.

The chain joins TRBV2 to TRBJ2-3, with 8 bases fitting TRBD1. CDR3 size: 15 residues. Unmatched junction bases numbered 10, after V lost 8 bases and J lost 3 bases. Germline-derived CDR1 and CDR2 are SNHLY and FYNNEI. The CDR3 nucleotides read TGTGCCAGCTCTCTAAAGAGACAGGGGACAGATACGCAGTATTTT. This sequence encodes CASSLKRQGTDTQYF.

CDR3 protein: CASGSGTSGRAHEQYF. The DNA for the CDR3 is TGTGCCAGCGGCTCCGGGACTAGCGGGAGAGCCCACGAGCAGTACTTC. V is TRBV7-9 and J is TRBJ2-7, with 14 bases identical to TRBD2. The CDR3 spans 16 residues. Looked up from germline, CDR1 is SEHNR and CDR2 is FQNEAQ (reference sequence). J was trimmed by 5 bases and V by 8 bases; bases with no gene match: 11.

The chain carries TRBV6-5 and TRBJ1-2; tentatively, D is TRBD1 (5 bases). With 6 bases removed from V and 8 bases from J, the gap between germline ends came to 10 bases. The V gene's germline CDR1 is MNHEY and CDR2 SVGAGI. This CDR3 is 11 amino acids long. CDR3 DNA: TGTGCCAGCAGGGACACGGAAGGCTACACCTTC. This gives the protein CASRDTEGYTF.

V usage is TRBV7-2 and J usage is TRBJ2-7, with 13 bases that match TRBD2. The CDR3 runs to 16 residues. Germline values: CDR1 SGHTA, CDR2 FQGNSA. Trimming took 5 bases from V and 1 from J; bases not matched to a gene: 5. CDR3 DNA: TGTGCCAGCAGCCATTGGACTAGCGGGGGTTCCTACGAGCAGTACTTC. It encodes CASSHWTSGGSYEQYF.

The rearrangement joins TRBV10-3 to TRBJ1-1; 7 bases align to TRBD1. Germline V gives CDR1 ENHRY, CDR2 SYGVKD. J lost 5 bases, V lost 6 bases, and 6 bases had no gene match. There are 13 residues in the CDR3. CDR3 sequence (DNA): TGTGCCATCAGAATTGACAGGGAGACTGAAGCTTTCTTT. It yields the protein CAIRIDRETEAFF.

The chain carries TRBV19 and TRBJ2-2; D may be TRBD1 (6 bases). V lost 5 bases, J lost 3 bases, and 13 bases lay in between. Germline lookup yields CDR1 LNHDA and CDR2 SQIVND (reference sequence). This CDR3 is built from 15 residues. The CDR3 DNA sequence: TGTGCCAGTAGTCCCCACAGGGCGGACACCGGGGAGCTGTTTTTT. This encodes CASSPHRADTGELFF.